In its sample, the clone carrying this T cell receptor (beta chain) was seen a few times. Clones were read by immunoSEQ multiplex PCR, and TCRdb kept only the in-frame ones, dropping some. The sample includes a few million clones, around 94% of them seen just once. The data stem from a study of shared clonotypes between healthy human individuals. Study-wide context: Donors consisted of two women and a few men between 18 and 49.

Between the trimmed V and J ends, which lost 5 bases and 4 bases, there was a span of 3 bases. In germline, CDR1 is SEHNR, CDR2 FQNEAQ (reference sequence). The CDR3 runs to 10 residues. The V call is TRBV7-9, the J call TRBJ2-7; no definite D call. The sample taken for sequencing was naive CD4+ T cells sorted from blood. The subset was: CD45RA+ positively selected. The sequence derives from a man aged 18 to 35 in good health. The CDR3 DNA reads TGTGCCAGCAGCAATTACGAGCAGTACTTC. Translation: CASSNYEQYF.